In this sample, the clone carrying this TCR beta chain turned up a few times. Its antigen is not identified. The data are from a study of T-cell memory formation after mild COVID-19. V lost 4 bases, J lost 7 bases, and 23 bases lay in between. CDR1 is SGHKS and CDR2 is YYEKEE in the germline V gene (reference sequence). The CDR3 spans 16 residues. TCRdb recomputed calls from the 5' RACE reads with MiXCR, one row per CDR3 protein. The data hold 500,000 to 650,000 distinct CDR3 sequences, with 20% to 25% observed a single time. Findings of the study overall: Day 15 to 85 contracting clones showed balanced CD4/CD8; day 15 to 37 expanders favored CD4+. Pre-infection memory already had some responding clones, implying cross-reactive memory joined.

This TCR derives from an adult woman who had mild COVID-19 (a few samples of this study predate the infection). Cell type and time point are not known. The rearrangement links TRBV5-5 to TRBJ2-5, with D perhaps matching TRBD2 (6 bases). The sample was PBMCs or a T cell subset sorted from them (not recorded which). The CDR3 is CASSTRAGRREGTQYF. The CDR3 bases are TGTGCCAGCAGCACCCGGGCGGGACGCCGGGAAGGGACCCAGTACTTC. Combining the CDR3 with reference TRBV5-5 and TRBJ2-5 gives the whole variable domain DAGVTQSPTHLIKTRGQQVTLRCSPISGHKSVSWYQQVLGQGPQFIFQYYEKEERGRGNFPDRFSARQFPNYSSELNVNALLLGDSALYLCASSTRAGRREGTQYFGPGTRLLVL.